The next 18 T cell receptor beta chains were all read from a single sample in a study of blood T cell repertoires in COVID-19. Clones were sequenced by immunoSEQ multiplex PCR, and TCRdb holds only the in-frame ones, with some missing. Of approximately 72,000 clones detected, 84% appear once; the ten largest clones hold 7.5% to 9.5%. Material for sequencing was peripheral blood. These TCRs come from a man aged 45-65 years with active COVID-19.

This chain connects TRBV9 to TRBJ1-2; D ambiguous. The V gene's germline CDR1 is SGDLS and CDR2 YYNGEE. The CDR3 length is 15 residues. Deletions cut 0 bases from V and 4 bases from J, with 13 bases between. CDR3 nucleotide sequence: TGTGCCAGCAGCGTAGCTGGGGTTGAGGGCTATGGCTACACCTTC. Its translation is CASSVAGVEGYGYTF.

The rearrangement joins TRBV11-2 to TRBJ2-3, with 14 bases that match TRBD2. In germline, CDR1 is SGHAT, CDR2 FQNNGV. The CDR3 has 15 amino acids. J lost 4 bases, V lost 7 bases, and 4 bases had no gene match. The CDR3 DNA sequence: TGTGCCAGCACCAAGACTAGCGGGGGGGCAGATACGCAGTATTTT. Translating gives CASTKTSGGADTQYF.

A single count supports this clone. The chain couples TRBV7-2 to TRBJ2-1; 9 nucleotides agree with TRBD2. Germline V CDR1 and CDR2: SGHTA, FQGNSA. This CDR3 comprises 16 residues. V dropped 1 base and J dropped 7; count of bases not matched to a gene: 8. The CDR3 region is CASSLGGAGGENEQFF. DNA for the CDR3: TGTGCCAGCAGCTTAGGCGGCGCGGGAGGGGAAAATGAGCAGTTCTTC.

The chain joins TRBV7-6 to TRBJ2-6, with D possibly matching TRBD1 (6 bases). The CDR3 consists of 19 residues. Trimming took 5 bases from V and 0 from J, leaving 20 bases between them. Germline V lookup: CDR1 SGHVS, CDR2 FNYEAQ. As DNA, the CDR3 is TGTGCCAGCAGCCCCGTGGGGGCGTACGTTGGCTCTGGGGCCAACGTCCTGACTTTC. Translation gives CASSPVGAYVGSGANVLTF.

The CDR3 coding sequence is TGTGCCAGCAGCCCAAATTTGCTCGGACCGTCCACCTCGTTACAAGGAGGTTCCTATGGCTACACCTTC. This translates into CASSPNLLGPSTSLQGGSYGYTF. The rearrangement uses TRBV4-2 and TRBJ1-2, with unresolved D. The V end was cut by 4 bases, the J end by 4 bases, with 40 bases between. The germline gives CDR1 LGHNA, CDR2 YNFKEQ. The CDR3 is made up of 23 amino acids.

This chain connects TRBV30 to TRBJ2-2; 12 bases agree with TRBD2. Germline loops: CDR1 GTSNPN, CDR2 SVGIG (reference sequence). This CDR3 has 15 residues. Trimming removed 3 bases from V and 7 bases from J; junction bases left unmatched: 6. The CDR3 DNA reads TGTGCCTGGAGCGGACTAGCGGGAATCGGCGGGGAGCTGTTTTTT. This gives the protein CAWSGLAGIGGELFF.

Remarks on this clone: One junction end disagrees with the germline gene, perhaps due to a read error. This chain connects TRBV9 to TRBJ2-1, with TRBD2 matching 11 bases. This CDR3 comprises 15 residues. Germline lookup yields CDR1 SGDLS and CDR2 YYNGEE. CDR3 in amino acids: CASSVELAGDNEHFF. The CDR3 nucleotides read TGTGCCAGCAGCGTAGAACTAGCGGGGGACAATGAGCATTTCTTC.

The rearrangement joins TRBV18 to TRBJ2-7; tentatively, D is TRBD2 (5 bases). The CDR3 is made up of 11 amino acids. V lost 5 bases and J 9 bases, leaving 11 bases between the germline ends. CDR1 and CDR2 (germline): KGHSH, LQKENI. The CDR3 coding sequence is TGTGCCAGCTCAACGGCCGGAGGGCAGTACTTC. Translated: CASSTAGGQYF.

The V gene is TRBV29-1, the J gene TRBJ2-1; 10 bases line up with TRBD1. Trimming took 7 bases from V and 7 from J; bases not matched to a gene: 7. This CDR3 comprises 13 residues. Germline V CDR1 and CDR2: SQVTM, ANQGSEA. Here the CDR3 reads CSAGGQGINEQFF. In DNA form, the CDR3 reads TGCAGCGCCGGGGGACAGGGGATAAATGAGCAGTTCTTC.

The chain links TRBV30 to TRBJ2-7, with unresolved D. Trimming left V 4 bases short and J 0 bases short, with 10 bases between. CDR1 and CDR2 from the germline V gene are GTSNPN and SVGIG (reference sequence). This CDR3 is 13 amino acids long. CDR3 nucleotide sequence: TGTGCCTGGACCCATCTCAGCTCCTACGAGCAGTACTTC. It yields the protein CAWTHLSSYEQYF.

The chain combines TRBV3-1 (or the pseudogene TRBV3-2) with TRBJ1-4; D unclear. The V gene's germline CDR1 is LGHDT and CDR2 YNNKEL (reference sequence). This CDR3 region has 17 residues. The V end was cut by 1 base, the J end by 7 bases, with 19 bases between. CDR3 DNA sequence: TGTGCCAGCAGCCAAGGACGATATGACATCCGGGGTGAAAAACTGTTTTTT. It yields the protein CASSQGRYDIRGEKLFF.

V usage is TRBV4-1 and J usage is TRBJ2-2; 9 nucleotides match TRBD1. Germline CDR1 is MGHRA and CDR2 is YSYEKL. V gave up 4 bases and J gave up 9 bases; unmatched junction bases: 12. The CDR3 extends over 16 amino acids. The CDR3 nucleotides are TGCGCCAGCAGCCCATACGACAGGGGGATCGACCGGGAGCTGTTTTTT. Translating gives CASSPYDRGIDRELFF.

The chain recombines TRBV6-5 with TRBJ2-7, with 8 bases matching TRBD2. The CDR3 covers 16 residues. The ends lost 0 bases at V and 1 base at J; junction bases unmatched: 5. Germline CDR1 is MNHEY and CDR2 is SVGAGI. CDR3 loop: CASSYSAGGGSYEQYF. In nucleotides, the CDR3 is TGTGCCAGCAGTTACTCCGCGGGAGGTGGATCCTACGAGCAGTACTTC.

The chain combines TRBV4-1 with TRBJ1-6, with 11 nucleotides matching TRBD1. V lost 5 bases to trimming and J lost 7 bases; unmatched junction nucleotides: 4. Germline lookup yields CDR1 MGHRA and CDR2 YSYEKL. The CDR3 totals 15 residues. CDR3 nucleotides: TGCGCCAGCAGCGAAGGACAGGGGGCGAATTCACCCCTCCACTTT. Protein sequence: CASSEGQGANSPLHF.

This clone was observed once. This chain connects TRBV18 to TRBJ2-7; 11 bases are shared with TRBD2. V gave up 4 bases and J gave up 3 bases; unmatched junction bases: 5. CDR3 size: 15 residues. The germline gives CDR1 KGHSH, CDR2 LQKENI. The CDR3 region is CASSLGTSGYYEQYF. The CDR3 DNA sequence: TGTGCCAGCTCACTAGGGACTAGCGGATACTACGAGCAGTACTTC.

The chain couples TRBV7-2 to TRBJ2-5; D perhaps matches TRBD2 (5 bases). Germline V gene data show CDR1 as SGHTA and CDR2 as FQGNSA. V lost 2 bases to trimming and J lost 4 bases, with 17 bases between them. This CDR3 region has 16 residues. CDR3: CASSLQRLVPRETQYF. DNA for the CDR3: TGTGCCAGCAGCTTACAGCGGCTAGTCCCTCGAGAGACCCAGTACTTC.

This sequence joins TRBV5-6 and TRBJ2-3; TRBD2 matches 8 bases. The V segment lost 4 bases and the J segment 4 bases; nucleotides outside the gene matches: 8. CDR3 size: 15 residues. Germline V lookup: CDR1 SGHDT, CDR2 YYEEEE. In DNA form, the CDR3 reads TGTGCCAGCAGCACCAGGACTAGCATCCCAGATACGCAGTATTTT. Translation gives CASSTRTSIPDTQYF. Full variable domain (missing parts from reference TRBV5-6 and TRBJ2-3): DAGVTQSPTHLIKTRGQQVTLRCSPKSGHDTVSWYQQALGQGPQFIFQYYEEEERQRGNFPDRFSGHQFPNYSSELNVNALLLGDSALYLCASSTRTSIPDTQYFGPGTRLTVL.

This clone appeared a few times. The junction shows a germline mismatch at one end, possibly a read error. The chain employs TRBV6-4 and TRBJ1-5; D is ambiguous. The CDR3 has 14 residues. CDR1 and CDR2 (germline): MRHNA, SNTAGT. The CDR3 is CARSDTNGNQPQHF. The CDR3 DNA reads TGTGCCAGAAGTGACACAAATGGCAATCAGCCCCAGCATTTT.